This TCR beta chain was found in a study of a mutant IDH1 vaccine in newly diagnosed glioma. Generated by immunoSEQ multiplex PCR, the TCRdb table keeps only in-frame clones and is missing some. The table includes roughly 120,000 clones, about nine tenths detected once. This CDR3 spans 12 amino acids. Germline loops: CDR1 SGDLS, CDR2 YYNGEE. V was cut by 3 bases and J by 4 bases, with 5 bases left in between. Time point of the sample: week 11, during vaccination. All doses held 300 ug of mutant IDH1 20-mer peptide, with topical imiquimod. With respect to this clone: Antigen: not known.

This receptor was obtained from a woman aged 45-59 years with glioma. This sequence joins TRBV9 and TRBJ2-1; D remains ambiguous. Sample: PBMCs, taken from a glioma patient whose treatment included an IDH1 peptide vaccine. The CDR3 here is CASSGSYNEQFF. In DNA form, the CDR3 reads TGTGCCAGCAGCGGGTCTTACAATGAGCAGTTCTTC.